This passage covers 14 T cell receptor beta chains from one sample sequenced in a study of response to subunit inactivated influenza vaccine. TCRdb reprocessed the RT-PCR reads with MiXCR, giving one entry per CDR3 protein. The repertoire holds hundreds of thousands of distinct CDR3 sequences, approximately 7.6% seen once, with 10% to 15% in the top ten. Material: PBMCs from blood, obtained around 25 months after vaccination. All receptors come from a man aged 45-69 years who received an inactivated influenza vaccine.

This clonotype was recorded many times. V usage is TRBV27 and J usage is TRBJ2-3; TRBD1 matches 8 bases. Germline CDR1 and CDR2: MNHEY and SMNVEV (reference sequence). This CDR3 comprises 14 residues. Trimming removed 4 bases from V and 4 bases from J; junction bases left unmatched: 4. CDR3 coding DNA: TGTGCCAGCAGTTGGACAGGGAAGCCAGATACGCAGTATTTT. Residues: CASSWTGKPDTQYF.

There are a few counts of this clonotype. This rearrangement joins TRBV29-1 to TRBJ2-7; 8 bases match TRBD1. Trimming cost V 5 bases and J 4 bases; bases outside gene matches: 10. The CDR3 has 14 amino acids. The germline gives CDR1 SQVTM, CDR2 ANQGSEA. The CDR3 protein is CSVRGAGGKYEQYF. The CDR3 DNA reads TGCAGCGTTCGTGGGGCAGGGGGCAAGTACGAGCAGTACTTC.

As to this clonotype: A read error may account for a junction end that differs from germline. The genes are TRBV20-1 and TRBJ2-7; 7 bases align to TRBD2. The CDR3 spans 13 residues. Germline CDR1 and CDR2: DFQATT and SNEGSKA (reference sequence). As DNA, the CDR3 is TGCAGTGTTAGACTAGCTGACTCCTACGAGCAGTACTTC. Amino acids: CSVRLADSYEQYF.

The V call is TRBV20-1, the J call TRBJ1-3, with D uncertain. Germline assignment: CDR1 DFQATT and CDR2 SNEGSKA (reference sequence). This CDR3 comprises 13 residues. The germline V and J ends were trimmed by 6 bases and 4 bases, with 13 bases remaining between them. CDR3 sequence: CSARGGEGNTIYF. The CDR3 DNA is TGCAGTGCCCGCGGTGGAGAGGGAAACACCATATATTTT.

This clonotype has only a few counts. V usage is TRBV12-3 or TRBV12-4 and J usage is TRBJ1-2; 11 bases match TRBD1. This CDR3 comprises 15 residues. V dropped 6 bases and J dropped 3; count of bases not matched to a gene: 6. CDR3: CASRADRGRYYGYTF. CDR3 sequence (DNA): TGTGCCAGCAGAGCGGACAGGGGGCGATACTATGGCTACACCTTC.

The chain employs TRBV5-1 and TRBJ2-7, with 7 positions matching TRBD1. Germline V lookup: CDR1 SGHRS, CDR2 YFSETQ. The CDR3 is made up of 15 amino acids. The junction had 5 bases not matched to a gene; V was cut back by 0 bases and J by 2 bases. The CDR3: CASSLGQGRPYEQYF. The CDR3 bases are TGCGCCAGCAGCTTGGGACAGGGTCGGCCCTACGAGCAGTACTTC.

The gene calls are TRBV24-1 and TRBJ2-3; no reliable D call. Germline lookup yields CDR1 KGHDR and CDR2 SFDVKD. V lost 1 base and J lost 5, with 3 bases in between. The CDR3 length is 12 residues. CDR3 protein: CATSDLVDTQYF. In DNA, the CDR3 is TGTGCCACCAGTGATTTAGTAGATACGCAGTATTTT.

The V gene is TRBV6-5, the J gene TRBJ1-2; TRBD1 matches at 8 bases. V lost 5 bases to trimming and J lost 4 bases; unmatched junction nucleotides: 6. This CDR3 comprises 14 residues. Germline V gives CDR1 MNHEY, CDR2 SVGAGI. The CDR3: CASSNDRGAYGYTF. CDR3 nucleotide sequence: TGTGCCAGCAGTAACGACAGGGGCGCCTATGGCTACACCTTC.

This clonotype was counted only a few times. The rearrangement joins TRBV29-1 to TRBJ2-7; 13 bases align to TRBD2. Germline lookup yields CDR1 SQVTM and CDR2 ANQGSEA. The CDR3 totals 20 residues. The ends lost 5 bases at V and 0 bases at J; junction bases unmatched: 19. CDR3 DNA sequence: TGCAGCGTTACGAGGTCTACCGGGACTAGCGGGACTTCTAGCTCCTACGAGCAGTACTTC. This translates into CSVTRSTGTSGTSSSYEQYF.

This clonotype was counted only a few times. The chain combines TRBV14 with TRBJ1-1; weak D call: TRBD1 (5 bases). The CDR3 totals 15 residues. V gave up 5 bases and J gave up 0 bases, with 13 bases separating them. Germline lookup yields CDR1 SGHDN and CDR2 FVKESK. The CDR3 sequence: CASSAAGTLNTEAFF. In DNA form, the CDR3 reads TGTGCCAGCAGCGCTGCCGGGACGCTGAACACTGAAGCTTTCTTT.

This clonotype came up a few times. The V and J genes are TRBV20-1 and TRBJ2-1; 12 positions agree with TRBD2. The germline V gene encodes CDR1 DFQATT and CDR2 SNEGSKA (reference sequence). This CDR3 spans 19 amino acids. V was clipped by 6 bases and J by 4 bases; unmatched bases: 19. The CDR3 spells CSAPAFPSGRVLNYNEQFF. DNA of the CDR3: TGCAGTGCCCCAGCTTTCCCTAGCGGGAGGGTCCTTAATTACAATGAGCAGTTCTTC.

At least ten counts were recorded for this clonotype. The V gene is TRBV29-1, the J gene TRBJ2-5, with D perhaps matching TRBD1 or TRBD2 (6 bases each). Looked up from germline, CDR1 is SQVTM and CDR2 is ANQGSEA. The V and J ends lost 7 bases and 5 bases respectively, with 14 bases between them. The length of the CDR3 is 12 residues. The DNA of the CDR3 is TGCAGCGCCGGAGGGGGTCAGGAGACCCAGTACTTC. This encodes CSAGGGQETQYF.

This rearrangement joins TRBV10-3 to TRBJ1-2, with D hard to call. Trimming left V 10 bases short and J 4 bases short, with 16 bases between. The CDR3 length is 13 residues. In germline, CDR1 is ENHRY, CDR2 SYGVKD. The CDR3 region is CATSRDAFYGYTF. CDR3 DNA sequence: TGTGCCACCTCACGTGATGCCTTCTATGGCTACACCTTC.

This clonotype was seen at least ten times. CDR3: CASSLGPRGGTEAFF. As DNA, the CDR3 is TGTGCCAGCAGTTTAGGGCCGCGGGGCGGGACTGAAGCTTTCTTT. The chain uses TRBV12-3 or TRBV12-4 and TRBJ1-1, with D possibly matching TRBD1 (5 bases). Trimming took 1 base from V and 5 from J, leaving 14 bases between them. This CDR3 spans 15 amino acids.